Sequencing of this TCR beta chain was carried out in a study of CD8 T cells in ankylosing spondylitis. The study, taken as a whole, reports: Blood of patients with ankylosing spondylitis appeared to be characterized by a TCR beta motif of eight highly homologous variants. In the blood and synovial fluid of reactive arthritis, some motif variants had been previously reported.

This clonotype was found a few times. Its antigen remains unidentified. V lost 1 base, J lost 2 bases, and 12 bases lay in between. This CDR3 is built from 15 residues. Germline V lookup: CDR1 KGHSH, CDR2 LQKENI. MiXCR, applied by TCRdb to the 5' RACE reads, yields one record per CDR3 protein. The sample shows 750,000 to 850,000 distinct CDR3 sequences, around 11% of them seen only once. V is TRBV18 and J is TRBJ2-7; either TRBD1 or TRBD2 may fit D (7 bases each). Sequenced: blood, either unsorted or a sorted T cell fraction (not recorded which). This TCR was recovered from a male donor with ankylosing spondylitis. The CDR3, as DNA: TGTGCCAGCTCACCACGCAGGGGGGGGACCTACGAGCAGTACTTC. Protein: CASSPRRGGTYEQYF.